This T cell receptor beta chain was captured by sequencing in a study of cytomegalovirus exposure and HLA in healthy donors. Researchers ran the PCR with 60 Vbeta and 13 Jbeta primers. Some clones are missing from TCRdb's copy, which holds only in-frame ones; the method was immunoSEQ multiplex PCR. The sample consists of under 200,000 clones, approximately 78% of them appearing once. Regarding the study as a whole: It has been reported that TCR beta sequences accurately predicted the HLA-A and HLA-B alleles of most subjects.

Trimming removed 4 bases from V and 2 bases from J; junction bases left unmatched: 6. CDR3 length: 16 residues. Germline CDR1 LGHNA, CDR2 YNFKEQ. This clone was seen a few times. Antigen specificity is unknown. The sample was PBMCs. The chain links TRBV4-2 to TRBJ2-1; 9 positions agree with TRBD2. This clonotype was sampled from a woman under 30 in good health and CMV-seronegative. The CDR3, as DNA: TGTGCCAGCAGCCCCCGACTAGCGGTAGCCTACAATGAGCAGTTCTTC. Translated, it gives CASSPRLAVAYNEQFF.